The present T cell receptor (beta chain) was sequenced within a study of glioma-infiltrating T cells. Study conclusions and caveats: Gliomas, especially low-grade, showed above-expected tissue-blood divergence; non-neoplastic patients showed below. Tissue and blood shared very few CDR3 sequences.

Ten or more counts support this clonotype. Its antigen is not known. The iRepertoire nested amplicon-rescue multiplex PCR amplified TCR alpha and beta CDR3s from RNA. Tissue mRNA or PBMC total RNA, 100-400 ng, went into one-step reverse transcription and amplification. From the multiplex PCR reads, TCRdb called clonotypes with MiXCR, one entry per CDR3 protein. The table records 150,000 to 200,000 distinct CDR3 sequences, over 25% of them present only once. Unmatched junction bases numbered 8, after V lost 6 bases and J lost 1 base. The CDR3 covers 16 residues. The germline gives CDR1 MNHNS, CDR2 SASEGT.

The sequence was obtained from a human donor with low-grade glioma or glioblastoma, undergoing nonglioma brain surgery, or in good health (not recorded which). This chain uses TRBV6-1 with TRBJ2-7, with 11 bases that match TRBD1. The sample comprised glioma tissue, nonneoplastic brain tissue, or PBMCs (not recorded which). The CDR3 sequence is CASSLVGQGVSYEQYF. DNA of the CDR3: TGTGCCAGCAGCTTAGTGGGACAGGGGGTTTCCTACGAGCAGTACTTC.